Sequencing of this TCR beta chain was carried out in a study of spatial heterogeneity in lung cancer. As for time point: blood at routine non-recurrence follow-up after resection. Whole RNA, which was extracted from tumor, nontumor lung tissue or frozen PBMC, was sequenced without any cell sorting. Trimming took 6 bases from V and 0 from J, leaving 12 bases between them. The CDR3 sequence is 15 residues long. Germline lookup yields CDR1 MNHEY and CDR2 SVGAGI. Each TCR cDNA molecule carried a unique molecular identifier. TCRdb used MiXCR to reprocess the 5' RACE reads, holding one entry per CDR3 protein. The sample lists some 120,000 distinct CDR3 sequences; 9% to 15% were seen once.

The sample was PBMCs, taken at follow-up. This clonotype was sampled from a male donor with early-stage non-small cell lung cancer. The chain recombines TRBV6-5 with TRBJ1-5, with D possibly being TRBD1 (6 bases). The CDR3 region is CASRATGISNQPQHF. In DNA form, the CDR3 reads TGTGCCAGCAGAGCTACAGGGATTAGCAATCAGCCCCAGCATTTT.